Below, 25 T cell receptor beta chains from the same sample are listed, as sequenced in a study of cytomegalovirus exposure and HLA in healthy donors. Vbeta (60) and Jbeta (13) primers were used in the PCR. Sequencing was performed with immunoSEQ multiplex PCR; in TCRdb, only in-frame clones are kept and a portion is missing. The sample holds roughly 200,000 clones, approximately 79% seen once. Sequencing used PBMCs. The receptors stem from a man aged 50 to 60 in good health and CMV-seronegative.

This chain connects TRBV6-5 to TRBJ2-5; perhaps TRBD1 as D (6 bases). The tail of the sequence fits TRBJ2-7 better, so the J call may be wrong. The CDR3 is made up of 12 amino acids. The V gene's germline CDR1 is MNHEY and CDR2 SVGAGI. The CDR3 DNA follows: TGTGCCAGCGGTAGGACAGTATACGAGCAGTACTTC. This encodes CASGRTVYEQYF.

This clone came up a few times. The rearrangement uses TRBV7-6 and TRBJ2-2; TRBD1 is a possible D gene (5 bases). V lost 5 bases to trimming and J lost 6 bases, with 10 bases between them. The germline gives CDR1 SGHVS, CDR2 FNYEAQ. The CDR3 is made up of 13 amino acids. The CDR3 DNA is TGTGCCAGCAGCCTCCTAGGGGCCGGGGAGCTGTTTTTT. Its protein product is CASSLLGAGELFF.

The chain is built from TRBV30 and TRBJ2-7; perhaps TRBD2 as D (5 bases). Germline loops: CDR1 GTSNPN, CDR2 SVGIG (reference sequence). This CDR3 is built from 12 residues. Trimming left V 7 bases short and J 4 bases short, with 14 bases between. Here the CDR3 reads CAFTRTGYEQYF. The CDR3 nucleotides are TGTGCCTTTACTAGGACCGGATACGAGCAGTACTTC. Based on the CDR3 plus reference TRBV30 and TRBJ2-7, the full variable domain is SQTIHQWPATLVQPVGSPLSLECTVEGTSNPNLYWYRQAAGRGLQLLFYSVGIGQISSEVPQNLSASRPQDRQFILSSKKLLLSDSGFYLCAFTRTGYEQYFGPGTRLTVT.

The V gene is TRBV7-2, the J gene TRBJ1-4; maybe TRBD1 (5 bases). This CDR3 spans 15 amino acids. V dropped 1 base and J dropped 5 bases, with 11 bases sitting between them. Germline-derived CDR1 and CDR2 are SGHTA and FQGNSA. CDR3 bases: TGTGCCAGCAGCTTAGAGGCAGGGAAGAATGAAAAACTGTTTTTT. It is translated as CASSLEAGKNEKLFF.

The CDR3 nucleotides read TGTGCCAGCAGTTTATCTCAGGGTCGAGAGACCCAGTACTTC. Translation gives CASSLSQGRETQYF. The rearrangement uses TRBV27 and TRBJ2-5, with D possibly TRBD1 on 5 matching bases. Looked up from germline, CDR1 is MNHEY and CDR2 is SMNVEV (reference sequence). V lost 0 bases to trimming and J lost 4 bases, with 9 bases between them. The CDR3 length is 14 residues.

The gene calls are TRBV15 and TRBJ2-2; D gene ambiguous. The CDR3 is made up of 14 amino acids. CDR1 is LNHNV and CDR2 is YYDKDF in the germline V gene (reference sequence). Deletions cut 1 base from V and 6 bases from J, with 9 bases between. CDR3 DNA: TGTGCCACCAGCAGAGTGAGGTCGGCCGGGGAGCTGTTTTTT. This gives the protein CATSRVRSAGELFF.

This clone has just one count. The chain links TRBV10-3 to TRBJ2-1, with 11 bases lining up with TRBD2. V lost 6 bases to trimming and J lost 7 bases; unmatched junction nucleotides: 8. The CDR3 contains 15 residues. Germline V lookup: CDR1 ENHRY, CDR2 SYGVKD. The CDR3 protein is CAIRLAGGPGNEQFF. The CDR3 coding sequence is TGTGCCATCAGATTAGCGGGAGGGCCAGGGAATGAGCAGTTCTTC.

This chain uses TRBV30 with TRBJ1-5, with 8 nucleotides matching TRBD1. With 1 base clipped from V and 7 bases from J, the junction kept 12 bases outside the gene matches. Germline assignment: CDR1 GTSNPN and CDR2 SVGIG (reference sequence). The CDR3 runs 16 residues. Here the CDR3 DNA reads TGTGCCTGGAGTGAGTCGACAGGGGCCTTAGGGCAGCCCCAGCATTTT. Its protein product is CAWSESTGALGQPQHF.

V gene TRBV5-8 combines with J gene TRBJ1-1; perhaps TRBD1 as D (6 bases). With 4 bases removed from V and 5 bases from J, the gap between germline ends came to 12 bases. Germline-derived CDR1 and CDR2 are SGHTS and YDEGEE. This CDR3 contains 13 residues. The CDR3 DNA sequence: TGTGCCAGCAGCCATTGGCAGGGGACTGAAGCTTTCTTT. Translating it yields CASSHWQGTEAFF.

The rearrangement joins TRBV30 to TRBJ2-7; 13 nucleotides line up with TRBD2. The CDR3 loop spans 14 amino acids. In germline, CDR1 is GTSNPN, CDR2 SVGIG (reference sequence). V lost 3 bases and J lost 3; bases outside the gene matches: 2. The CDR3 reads CAWRRTSGSYEQYF. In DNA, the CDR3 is TGTGCCTGGAGGAGGACTAGCGGGAGCTACGAGCAGTACTTC. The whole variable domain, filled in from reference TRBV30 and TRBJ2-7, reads SQTIHQWPATLVQPVGSPLSLECTVEGTSNPNLYWYRQAAGRGLQLLFYSVGIGQISSEVPQNLSASRPQDRQFILSSKKLLLSDSGFYLCAWRRTSGSYEQYFGPGTRLTVT.

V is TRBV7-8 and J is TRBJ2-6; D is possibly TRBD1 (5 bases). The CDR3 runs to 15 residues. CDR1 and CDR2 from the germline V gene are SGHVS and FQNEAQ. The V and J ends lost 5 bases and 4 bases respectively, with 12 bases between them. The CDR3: CASSPGQSGANVLTF. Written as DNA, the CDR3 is TGTGCCAGCAGCCCAGGACAATCCGGGGCCAACGTCCTGACTTTC.

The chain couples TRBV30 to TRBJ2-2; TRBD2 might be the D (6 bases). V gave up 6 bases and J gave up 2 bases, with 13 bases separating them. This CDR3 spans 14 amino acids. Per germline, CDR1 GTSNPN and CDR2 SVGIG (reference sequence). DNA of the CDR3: TGTGCCTGTACCATAGCGGCCAACACCGGGGAGCTGTTTTTT. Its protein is CACTIAANTGELFF.

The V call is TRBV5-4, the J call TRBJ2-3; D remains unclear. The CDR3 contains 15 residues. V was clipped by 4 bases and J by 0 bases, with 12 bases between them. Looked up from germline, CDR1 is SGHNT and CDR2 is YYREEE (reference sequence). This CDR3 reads CASSEQVLSTDTQYF. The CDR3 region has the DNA TGTGCCAGCAGCGAGCAGGTCCTTAGCACAGATACGCAGTATTTT.

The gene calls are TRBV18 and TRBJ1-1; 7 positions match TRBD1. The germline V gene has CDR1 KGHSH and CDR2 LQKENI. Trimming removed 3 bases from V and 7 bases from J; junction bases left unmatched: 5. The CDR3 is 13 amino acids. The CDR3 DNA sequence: TGTGCCAGCTCACCCGACAGGGTCGGTGAAGCTTTCTTT. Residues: CASSPDRVGEAFF.

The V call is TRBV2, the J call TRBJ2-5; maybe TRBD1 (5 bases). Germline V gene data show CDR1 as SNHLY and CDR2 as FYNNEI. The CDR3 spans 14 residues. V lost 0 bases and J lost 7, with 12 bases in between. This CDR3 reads CASSEAGPRGTQYF. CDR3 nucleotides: TGTGCCAGCAGTGAAGCGGGCCCAAGGGGGACCCAGTACTTC.

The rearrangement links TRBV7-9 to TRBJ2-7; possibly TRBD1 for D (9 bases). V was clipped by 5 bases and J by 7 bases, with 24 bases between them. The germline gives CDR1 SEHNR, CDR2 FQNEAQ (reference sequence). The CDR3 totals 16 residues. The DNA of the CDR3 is TGTGCCAGCAGCCCGGGGGGGGACAGGGTAAGAGGGGAGCAGTACTTC. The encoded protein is CASSPGGDRVRGEQYF.

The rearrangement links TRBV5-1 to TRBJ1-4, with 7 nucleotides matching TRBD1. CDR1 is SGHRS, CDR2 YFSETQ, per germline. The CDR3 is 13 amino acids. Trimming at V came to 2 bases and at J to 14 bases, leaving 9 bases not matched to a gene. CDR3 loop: CASSFGTDGILFF. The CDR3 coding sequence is TGCGCCAGCAGCTTTGGGACAGATGGTATCCTGTTTTTT.

The CDR3 protein is CASSLTPYNEQFF. Written as DNA, the CDR3 is TGTGCCAGCAGCTTGACACCGTACAATGAGCAGTTCTTC. V is TRBV11-2 and J is TRBJ2-1, with no clear D. Per the germline V gene, CDR1 is SGHAT and CDR2 is FQNNGV. Between the trimmed V and J ends, which lost 3 bases and 4 bases, there was a span of 7 bases. The CDR3 contains 13 residues.

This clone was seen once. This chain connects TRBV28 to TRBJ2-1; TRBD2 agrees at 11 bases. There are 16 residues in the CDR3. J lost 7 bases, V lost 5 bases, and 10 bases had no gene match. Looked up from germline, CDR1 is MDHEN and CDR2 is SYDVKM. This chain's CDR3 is CASSTSGTSGENEQFF. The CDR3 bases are TGTGCCAGCAGTACCTCCGGGACTAGCGGCGAAAATGAGCAGTTCTTC. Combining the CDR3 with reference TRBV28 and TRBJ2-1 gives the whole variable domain DVKVTQSSRYLVKRTGEKVFLECVQDMDHENMFWYRQDPGLGLRLIYFSYDVKMKEKGDIPEGYSVSREKKERFSLILESASTNQTSMYLCASSTSGTSGENEQFFGPGTRLTVL.

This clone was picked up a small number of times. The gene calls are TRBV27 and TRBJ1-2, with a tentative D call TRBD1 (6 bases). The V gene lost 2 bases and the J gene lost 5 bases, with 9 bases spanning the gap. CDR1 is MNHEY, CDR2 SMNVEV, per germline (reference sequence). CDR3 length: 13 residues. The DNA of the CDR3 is TGTGCCAGCAGTTTAGGTGGGACATATGGCTACACCTTC. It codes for CASSLGGTYGYTF.

The CDR3 nucleotides read TGCGCCAGCAGCTTGTCGGGGGAAAACTACAATGAGCAGTTCTTC. It codes for CASSLSGENYNEQFF. The chain employs TRBV5-1 and TRBJ2-1, with a weak D call TRBD2 (6 bases). The CDR3 consists of 15 residues. Germline V lookup: CDR1 SGHRS, CDR2 YFSETQ. V dropped 1 base and J dropped 3 bases, with 11 bases sitting between them.

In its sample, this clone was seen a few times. The CDR3 sequence is CASSPRTGSYEQYF. CDR3 DNA: TGTGCCAGTAGTCCAAGGACTGGCTCCTACGAGCAGTACTTC. The chain recombines TRBV19 with TRBJ2-7; D is possibly TRBD2 (5 bases). V dropped 5 bases and J dropped 0 bases, with 11 bases sitting between them. Per the germline V gene, CDR1 is LNHDA and CDR2 is SQIVND (reference sequence). This CDR3 is built from 14 residues.

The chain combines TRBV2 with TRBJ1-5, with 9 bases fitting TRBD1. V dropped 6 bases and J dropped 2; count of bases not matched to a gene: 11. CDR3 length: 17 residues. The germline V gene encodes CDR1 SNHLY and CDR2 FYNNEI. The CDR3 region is CASSVRDRALGNQPQHF. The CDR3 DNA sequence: TGTGCCAGCAGCGTCCGGGACAGGGCTTTAGGCAATCAGCCCCAGCATTTT.

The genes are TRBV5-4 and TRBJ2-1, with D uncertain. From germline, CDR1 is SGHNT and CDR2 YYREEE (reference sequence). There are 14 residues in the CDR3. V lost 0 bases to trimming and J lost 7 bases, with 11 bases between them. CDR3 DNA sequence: TGTGCCAGCAGCTTGGGGCCAGGTCTTAATGAGCAGTTCTTC. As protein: CASSLGPGLNEQFF.

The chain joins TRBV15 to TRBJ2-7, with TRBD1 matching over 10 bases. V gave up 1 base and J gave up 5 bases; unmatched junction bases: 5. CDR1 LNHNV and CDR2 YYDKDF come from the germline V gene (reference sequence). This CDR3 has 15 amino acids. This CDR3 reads CATSRGQGALDEQYF. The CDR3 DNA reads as TGTGCCACCAGCAGAGGACAGGGGGCATTGGACGAGCAGTACTTC.